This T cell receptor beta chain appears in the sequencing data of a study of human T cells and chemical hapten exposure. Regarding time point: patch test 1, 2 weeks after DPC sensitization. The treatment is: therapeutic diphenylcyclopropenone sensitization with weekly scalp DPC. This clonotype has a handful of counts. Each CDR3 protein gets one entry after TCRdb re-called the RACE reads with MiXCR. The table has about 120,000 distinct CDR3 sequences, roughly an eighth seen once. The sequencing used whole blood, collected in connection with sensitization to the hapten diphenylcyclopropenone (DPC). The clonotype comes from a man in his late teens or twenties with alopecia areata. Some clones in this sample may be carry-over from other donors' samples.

Here the CDR3 DNA reads TGTGCCAGCAGTAGCCGGGACAGGCTCTCTGGGGCCAACGTCCTGACTTTC. It encodes CASSSRDRLSGANVLTF. The chain links TRBV6-5 to TRBJ2-6; 8 bases line up with TRBD1. Germline loops: CDR1 MNHEY, CDR2 SVGAGI. The length of the CDR3 is 17 residues. Trimming took 5 bases from V and 0 from J; bases not matched to a gene: 6.